This T cell receptor (beta chain) came from a study of immune evolution from preneoplasia to lung adenocarcinoma. Study-level background: HLA loss of heterozygosity: about 7% AIS, about 14% MIA, 30% to 35% ADC, none AAH. Study conclusions and caveats: Highest clonality occurred in KRAS-mutant, not EGFR-mutant or double wild-type, nodules. Normal lung had highest clonality; later lesions appeared denser, more diverse.

After removal of 0 bases from V and 4 bases from J, the junction contained 6 bases not matched to a gene. The germline gives CDR1 GTSNPN, CDR2 SVGIG (reference sequence). This CDR3 spans 14 amino acids. The assay was immunoSEQ multiplex PCR, and TCRdb's table has in-frame clones only and misses some. The top ten hold about 16% of the sample, which has 1,500 to 2,000 clones, 75% to 85% seen once. Concerning this clone itself: Its antigen is still unknown.

Between the mid-2010s and the late 2010s, patients underwent resection in Japan or China. This TCR was sampled from a person between 65 and 80 years old with lung adenocarcinoma. Material: FFPE atypical adenomatous hyperplasia tissue from the lung. Subset in this sample: atypical adenomatous hyperplasia (AAH), lung preneoplasia. The chain couples TRBV30 to TRBJ2-7; 7 nucleotides match TRBD1. The CDR3 loop is CAWSVQGQRYEQYF. CDR3 nucleotide sequence: TGTGCCTGGAGTGTACAGGGACAGAGATACGAGCAGTACTTC. Full variable domain (remainder filled in from reference TRBV30 and TRBJ2-7): SQTIHQWPATLVQPVGSPLSLECTVEGTSNPNLYWYRQAAGRGLQLLFYSVGIGQISSEVPQNLSASRPQDRQFILSSKKLLLSDSGFYLCAWSVQGQRYEQYFGPGTRLTVT.